The 5 T cell receptor beta chains in this list originate from one sample, sequenced in a study of response to subunit inactivated influenza vaccine. Using its own MiXCR run on the RT-PCR reads, TCRdb lists one record per CDR3 protein. The sample holds some 600,000 distinct CDR3 sequences, 12% to 15% seen once. The starting material was PBMCs from blood, obtained roughly 15 days before vaccination. These receptor sequences come from a man between 50 and 59 years old who received an inactivated influenza vaccine.

The genes are TRBV11-1 and TRBJ2-3; D is perhaps TRBD1 (5 bases). Germline CDR1 SGHAT, CDR2 FQDESV (reference sequence). The CDR3 consists of 14 residues. Deletions cut 8 bases from V and 2 bases from J, with 14 bases between. The CDR3 spells CASGLSGFTDTQYF. The CDR3 region has the DNA TGTGCCAGCGGGCTTTCAGGGTTCACAGATACGCAGTATTTT.

This clonotype has only a few counts. The chain is built from TRBV4-1 and TRBJ1-4; 7 nucleotides line up with TRBD1. Looked up from germline, CDR1 is MGHRA and CDR2 is YSYEKL. Trimming at V came to 6 bases and at J to 8 bases, leaving 12 bases not matched to a gene. The CDR3 length is 15 residues. Here the CDR3 reads CASSQTGASWEKLFF. Written as DNA, the CDR3 is TGCGCCAGCAGTCAAACAGGGGCCTCTTGGGAAAAACTGTTTTTT.

This clonotype was counted at least ten times. The chain uses TRBV3-1 and TRBJ2-1, with D uncertain. The V gene's germline CDR1 is LGHDT and CDR2 YNNKEL (reference sequence). The CDR3 runs 12 residues. V lost 1 base to trimming and J lost 6 bases, with 4 bases between them. The CDR3: CASSQGPNEQFF. CDR3 bases: TGTGCCAGCAGCCAAGGTCCCAATGAGCAGTTCTTC.

This clonotype was counted a few times. The chain employs TRBV20-1 and TRBJ2-7; 7 bases align to TRBD2. CDR3 length: 15 amino acids. V dropped 0 bases and J dropped 0; count of bases not matched to a gene: 5. Per germline, CDR1 DFQATT and CDR2 SNEGSKA (reference sequence). CDR3 sequence reads: CSARDQRGVSYEQYF. CDR3 in DNA: TGCAGTGCTAGAGATCAGCGGGGAGTCTCCTACGAGCAGTACTTC.

The table lists this clonotype with a few counts. V is TRBV9 and J is TRBJ2-2; 7 bases are a match to TRBD2. There are 16 residues in the CDR3. Germline V gives CDR1 SGDLS, CDR2 YYNGEE. V trimming: 0 bases; J trimming: 2 bases; junction bases outside the gene matches: 4. Here the CDR3 reads CASSVGSGGNTGELFF. In DNA, the CDR3 is TGTGCCAGCAGCGTAGGATCGGGAGGAAACACCGGGGAGCTGTTTTTT.